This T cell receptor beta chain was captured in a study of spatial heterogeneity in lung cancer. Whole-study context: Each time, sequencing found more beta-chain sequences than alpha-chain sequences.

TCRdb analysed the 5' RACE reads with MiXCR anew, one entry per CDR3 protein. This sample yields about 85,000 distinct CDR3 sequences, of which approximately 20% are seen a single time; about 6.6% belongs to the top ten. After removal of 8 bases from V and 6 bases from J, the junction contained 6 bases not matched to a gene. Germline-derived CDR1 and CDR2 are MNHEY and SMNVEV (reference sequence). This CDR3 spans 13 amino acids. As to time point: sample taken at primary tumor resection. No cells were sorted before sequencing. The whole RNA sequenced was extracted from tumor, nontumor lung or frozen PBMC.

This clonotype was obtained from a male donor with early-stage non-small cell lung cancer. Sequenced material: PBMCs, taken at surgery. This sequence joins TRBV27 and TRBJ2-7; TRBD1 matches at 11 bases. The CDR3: CASLGQGAGEQYF. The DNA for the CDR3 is TGTGCCAGCCTAGGACAGGGGGCGGGCGAGCAGTACTTC.